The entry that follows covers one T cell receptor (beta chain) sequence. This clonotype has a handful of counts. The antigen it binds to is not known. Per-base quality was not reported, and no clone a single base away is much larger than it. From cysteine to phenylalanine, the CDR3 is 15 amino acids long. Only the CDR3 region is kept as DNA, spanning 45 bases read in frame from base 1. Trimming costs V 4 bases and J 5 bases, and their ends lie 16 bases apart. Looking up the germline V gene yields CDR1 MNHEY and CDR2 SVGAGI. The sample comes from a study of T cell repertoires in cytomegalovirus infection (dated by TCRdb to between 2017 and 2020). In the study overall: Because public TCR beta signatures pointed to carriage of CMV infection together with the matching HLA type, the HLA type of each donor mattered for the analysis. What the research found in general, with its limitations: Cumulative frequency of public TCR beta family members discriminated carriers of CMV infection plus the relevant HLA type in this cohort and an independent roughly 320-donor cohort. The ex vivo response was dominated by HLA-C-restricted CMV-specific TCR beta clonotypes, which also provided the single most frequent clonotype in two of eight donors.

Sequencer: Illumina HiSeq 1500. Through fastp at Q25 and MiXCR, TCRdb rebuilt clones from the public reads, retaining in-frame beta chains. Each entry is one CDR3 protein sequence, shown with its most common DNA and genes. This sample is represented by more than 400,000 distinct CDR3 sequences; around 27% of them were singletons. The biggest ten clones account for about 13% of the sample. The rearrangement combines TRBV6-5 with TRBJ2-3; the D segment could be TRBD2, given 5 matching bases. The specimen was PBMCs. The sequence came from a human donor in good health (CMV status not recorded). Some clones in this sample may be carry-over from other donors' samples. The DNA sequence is TGTGCCAGCAGTTCCGGGATGGCGGGCAGAGATACGCAGTATTTT. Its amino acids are CASSSGMAGRDTQYF.